This T cell receptor (beta chain) was captured in a study of shared clonotypes between healthy human individuals. The study's findings and limits: Large sequencing depth failed to make sorted-subset sequencing complete, rarefaction showed.

The count of this clone is one. Its antigen is unidentified. Assay: immunoSEQ multiplex PCR; the TCRdb copy retains only in-frame clones and omits some. This table has about 680,000 clones, roughly 70% appearing once. The length of the CDR3 is 13 residues. Trimming left V 2 bases short and J 6 bases short, with 11 bases between. Germline assignment: CDR1 SQVTM and CDR2 ANQGSEA. The chain recombines TRBV29-1 with TRBJ2-1, with a tentative D call TRBD2 (5 bases). The sample consisted of memory CD4+ T cells sorted from blood. Subset noted: CD45RA-negative fraction. The clonotype comes from a woman aged 30 to 39 in good health. This CDR3 is CSVERLARNEQFF. The CDR3, as DNA: TGCAGCGTTGAACGGCTAGCCCGCAATGAGCAGTTCTTC.